This T cell receptor beta chain appears in the sequencing data of a study of cytomegalovirus exposure and HLA in healthy donors. Trimming stripped 0 bases from V and 0 bases from J, with 10 bases between. The germline V gene encodes CDR1 SGHDT and CDR2 YYEEEE. The CDR3 totals 17 residues. Overall study results and limits: A few chains tied to CMV proved CMV antigen-specific in vitro. Follow-up analysis found HLA locus-dependent TCR association rates, highest for DRB1 and lowest for HLA-C. A later analysis showed that HLA-associated TCR beta chains had undergone more clonal expansion than equally common others. Analysis was carried out at a later point, and it linked a missense DCLRE1C variant to TCR beta V- and J-gene trimming.

Note on this clone: Its antigen is not identified.

In the PCR, 60 Vbeta and 13 Jbeta primers were used. Data came from immunoSEQ multiplex PCR; TCRdb stores just in-frame clones and leaves some out. Of approximately 64,000 clones in the sample, 60% to 80% were seen once. The TCR was taken from a male donor in good health and CMV-seropositive. The chain links TRBV5-6 to TRBJ1-6; D remains ambiguous. Sequencing was performed on PBMCs. Here the CDR3 DNA reads TGTGCCAGCAGCTTGGGAACAAGGAGCTCCTATAATTCACCCCTCCACTTT. Translating gives CASSLGTRSSYNSPLHF.